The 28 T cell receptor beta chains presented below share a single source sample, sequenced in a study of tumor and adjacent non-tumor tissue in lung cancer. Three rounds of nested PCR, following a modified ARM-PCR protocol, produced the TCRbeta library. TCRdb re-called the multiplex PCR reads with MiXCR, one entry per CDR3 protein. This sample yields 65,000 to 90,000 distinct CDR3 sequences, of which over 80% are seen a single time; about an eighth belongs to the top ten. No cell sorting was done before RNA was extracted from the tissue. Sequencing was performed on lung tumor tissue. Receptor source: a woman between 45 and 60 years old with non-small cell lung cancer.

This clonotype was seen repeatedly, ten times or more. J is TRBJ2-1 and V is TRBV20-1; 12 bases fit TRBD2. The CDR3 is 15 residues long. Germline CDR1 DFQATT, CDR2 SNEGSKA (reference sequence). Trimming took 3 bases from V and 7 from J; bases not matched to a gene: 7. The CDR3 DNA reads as TGCAGTGCTAGGGCGACTAGCGGGAGTGGGAATGAGCAGTTCTTC. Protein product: CSARATSGSGNEQFF.

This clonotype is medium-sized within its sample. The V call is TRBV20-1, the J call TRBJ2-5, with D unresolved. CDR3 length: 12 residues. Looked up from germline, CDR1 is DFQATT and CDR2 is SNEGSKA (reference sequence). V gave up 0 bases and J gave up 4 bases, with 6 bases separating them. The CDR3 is CSARDLGETQYF. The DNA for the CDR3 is TGCAGTGCTAGAGATTTAGGAGAGACCCAGTACTTC.

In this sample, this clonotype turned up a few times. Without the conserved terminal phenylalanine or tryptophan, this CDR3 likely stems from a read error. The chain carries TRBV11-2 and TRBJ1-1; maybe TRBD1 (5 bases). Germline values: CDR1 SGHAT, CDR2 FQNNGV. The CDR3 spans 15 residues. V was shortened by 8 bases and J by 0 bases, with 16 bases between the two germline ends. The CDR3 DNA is TGTGCCAGCTCGCGGGACCCGTCCATGAACACTGAAGCTTTCTCT. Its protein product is CASSRDPSMNTEAFS.

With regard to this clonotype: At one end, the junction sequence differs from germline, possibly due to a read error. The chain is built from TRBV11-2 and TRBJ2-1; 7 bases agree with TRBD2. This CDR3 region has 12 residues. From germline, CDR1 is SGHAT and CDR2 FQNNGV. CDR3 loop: CASMGLPEEQFF. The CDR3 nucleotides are TGTGCCAGTATGGGACTACCTGAGGAGCAATTCTTC.

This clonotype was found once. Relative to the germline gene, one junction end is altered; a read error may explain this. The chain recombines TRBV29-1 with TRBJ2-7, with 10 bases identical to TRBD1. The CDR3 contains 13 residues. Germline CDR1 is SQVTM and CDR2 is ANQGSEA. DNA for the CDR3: TGTAGCGTTGGGGGACAGGGGTCTTACGAGCTATACTTC. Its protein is CSVGGQGSYELYF.

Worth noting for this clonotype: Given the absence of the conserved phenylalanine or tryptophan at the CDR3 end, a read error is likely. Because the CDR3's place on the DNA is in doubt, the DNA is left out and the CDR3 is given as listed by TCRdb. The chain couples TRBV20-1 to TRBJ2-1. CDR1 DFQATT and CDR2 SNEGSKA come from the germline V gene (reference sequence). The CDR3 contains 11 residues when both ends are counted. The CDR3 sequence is CSVLGNNEQFI.

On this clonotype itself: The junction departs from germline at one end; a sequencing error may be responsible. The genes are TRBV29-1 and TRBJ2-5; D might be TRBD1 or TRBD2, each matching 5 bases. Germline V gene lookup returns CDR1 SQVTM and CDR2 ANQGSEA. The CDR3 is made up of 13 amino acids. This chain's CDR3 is CSVDWLVGETQCF. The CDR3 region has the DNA TGCAGCGTTGATTGGCTGGTAGGGGAGACCCAGTGCTTC.

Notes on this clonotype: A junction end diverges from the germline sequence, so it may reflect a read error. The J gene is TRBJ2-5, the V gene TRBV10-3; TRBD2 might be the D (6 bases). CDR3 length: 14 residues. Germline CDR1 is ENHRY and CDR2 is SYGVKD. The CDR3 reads CAIGPPGGSEIQYF. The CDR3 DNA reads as TGTGCTATCGGACCTCCCGGAGGGAGTGAGATCCAGTACTTC.

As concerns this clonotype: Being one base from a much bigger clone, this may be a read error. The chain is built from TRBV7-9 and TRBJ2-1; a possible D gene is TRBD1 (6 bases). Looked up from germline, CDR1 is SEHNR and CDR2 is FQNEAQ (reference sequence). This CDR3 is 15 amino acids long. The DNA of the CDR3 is TGTGGCAGCAGCTCCGCCGGGACACCGGGAAATGAGCAGTTCTTC. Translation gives CGSSSAGTPGNEQFF.

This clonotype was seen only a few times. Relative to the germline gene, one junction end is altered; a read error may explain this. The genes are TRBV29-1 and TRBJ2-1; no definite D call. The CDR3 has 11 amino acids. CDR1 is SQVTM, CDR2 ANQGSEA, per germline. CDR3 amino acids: CSVGVGPEQFF. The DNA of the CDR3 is TGCAGTGTTGGGGTAGGACCCGAGCAGTTCTTC.

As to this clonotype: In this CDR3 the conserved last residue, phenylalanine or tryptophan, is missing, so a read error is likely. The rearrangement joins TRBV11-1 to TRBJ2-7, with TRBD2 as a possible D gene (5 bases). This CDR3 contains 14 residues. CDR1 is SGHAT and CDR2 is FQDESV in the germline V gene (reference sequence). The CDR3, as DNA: TGTGTCAGCAGCCAACTAGAGGGATCCTACGAGCAGTACTTA. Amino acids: CVSSQLEGSYEQYL.

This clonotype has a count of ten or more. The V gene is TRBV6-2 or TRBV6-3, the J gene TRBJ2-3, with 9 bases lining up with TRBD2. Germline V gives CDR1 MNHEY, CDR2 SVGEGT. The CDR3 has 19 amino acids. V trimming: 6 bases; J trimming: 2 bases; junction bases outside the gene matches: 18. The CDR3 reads CASRLSPSISGRVTDTQYF. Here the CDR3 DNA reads TGTGCCAGCAGACTCTCTCCCTCTATTAGCGGGAGAGTCACAGATACGCAGTATTTT.

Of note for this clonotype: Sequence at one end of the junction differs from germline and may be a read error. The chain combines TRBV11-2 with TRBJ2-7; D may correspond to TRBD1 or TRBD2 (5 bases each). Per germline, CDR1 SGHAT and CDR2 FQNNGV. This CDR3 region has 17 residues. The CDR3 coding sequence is TGTGCCTGCAGCTTAGCCGCGAGACGCACGGGGCCCTACAAGCAGTACTTC. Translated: CACSLAARRTGPYKQYF.

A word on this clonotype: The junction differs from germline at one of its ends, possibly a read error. The CDR3 DNA reads TGTGCCAGCAGCCAAGATAAAAGTTCCCCGGTGTACGAGCAGTATTTC. Protein: CASSQDKSSPVYEQYF. V usage is TRBV4-2 and J usage is TRBJ2-7; D uncertain. This CDR3 region has 16 residues. The germline V gene encodes CDR1 LGHNA and CDR2 YNFKEQ.

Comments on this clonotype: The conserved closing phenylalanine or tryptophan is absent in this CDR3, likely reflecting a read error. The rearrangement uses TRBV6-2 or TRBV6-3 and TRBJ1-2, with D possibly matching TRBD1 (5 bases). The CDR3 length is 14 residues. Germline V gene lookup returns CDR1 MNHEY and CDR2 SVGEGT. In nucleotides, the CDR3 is TGTGCCAGAAGTTACCAGGGATATAGCTATGGCTACACCTCC. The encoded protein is CARSYQGYSYGYTS.

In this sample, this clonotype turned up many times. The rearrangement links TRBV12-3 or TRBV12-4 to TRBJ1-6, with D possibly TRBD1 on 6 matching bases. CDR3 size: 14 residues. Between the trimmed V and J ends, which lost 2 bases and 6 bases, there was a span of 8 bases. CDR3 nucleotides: TGTGCCAGCAGTTTATCGGGGGCTAATTCACCCCTCCACTTT. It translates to CASSLSGANSPLHF.

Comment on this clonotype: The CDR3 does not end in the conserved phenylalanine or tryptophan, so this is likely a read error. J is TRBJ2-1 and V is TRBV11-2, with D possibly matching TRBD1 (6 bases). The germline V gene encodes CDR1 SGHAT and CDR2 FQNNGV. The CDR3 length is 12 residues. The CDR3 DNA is TGTGCTAGCAGTTTGGGACACTACCAGCAGTTCCTC. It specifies CASSLGHYQQFL.

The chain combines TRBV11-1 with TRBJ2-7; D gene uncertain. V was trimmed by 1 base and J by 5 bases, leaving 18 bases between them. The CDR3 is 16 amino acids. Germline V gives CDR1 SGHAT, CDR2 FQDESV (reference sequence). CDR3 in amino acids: CASSLGQYGSFHEQYF. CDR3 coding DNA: TGTGCCAGCAGCTTAGGTCAGTACGGCTCCTTCCACGAGCAGTACTTC.

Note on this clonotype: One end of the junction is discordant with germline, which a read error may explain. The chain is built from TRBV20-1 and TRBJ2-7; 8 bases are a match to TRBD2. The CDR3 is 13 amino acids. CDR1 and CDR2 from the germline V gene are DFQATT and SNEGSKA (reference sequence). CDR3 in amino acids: CSVGGRSFYEHYF. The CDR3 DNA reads TGCAGTGTGGGCGGGAGGAGCTTCTACGAGCACTACTTC.

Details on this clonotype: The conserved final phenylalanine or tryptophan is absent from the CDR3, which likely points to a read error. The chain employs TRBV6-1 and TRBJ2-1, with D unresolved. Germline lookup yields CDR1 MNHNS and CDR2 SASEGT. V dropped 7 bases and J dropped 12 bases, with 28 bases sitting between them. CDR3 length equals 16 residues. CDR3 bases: TGTGCCAGCAAGAGCCTAACAGAGTCCTTTGTGGATGGGCAGTTCTTA. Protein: CASKSLTESFVDGQFL.

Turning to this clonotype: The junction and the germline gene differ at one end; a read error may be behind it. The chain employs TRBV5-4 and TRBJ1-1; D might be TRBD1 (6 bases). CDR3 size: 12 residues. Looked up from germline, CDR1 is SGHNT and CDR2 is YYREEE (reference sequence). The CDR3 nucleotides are TGTACCTTAAGTACAGGGAACATTGAAGCTTTCTTT. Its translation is CTLSTGNIEAFF.

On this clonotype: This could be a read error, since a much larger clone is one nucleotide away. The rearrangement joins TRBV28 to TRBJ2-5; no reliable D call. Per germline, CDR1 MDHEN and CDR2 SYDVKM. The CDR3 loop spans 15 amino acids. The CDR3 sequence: CASSDTAQGQEIQYF. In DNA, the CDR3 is TGTGCCAGCAGTGATACGGCACAAGGCCAAGAGATCCAGTACTTC.

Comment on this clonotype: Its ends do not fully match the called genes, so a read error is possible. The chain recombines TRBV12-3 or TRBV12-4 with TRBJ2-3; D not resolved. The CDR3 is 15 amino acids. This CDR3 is CASSLETIITDTQYF. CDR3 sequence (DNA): TGTGCCAGCAGTTTAGAGACAATAATCACAGATACGCAATATTTT.

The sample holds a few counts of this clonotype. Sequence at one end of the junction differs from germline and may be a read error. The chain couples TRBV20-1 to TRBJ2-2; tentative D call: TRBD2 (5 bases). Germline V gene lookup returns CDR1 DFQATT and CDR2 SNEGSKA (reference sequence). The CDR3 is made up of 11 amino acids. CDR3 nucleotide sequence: TGCAGTGCTAGAAGTTTCGGGGAGCTACTTTTT. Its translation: CSARSFGELLF.

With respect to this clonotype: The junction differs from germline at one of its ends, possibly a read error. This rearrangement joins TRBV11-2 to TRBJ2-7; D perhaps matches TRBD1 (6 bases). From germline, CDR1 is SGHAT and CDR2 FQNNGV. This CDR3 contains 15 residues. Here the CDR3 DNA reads TGTACCAGCAGCTTCGGTACAGGGATTACCTACGAGCAGTACTTC. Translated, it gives CTSSFGTGITYEQYF.

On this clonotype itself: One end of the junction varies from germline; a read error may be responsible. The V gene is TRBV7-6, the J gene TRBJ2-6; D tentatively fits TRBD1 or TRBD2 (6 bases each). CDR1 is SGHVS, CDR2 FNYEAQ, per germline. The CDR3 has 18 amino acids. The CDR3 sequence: CANSLEVEGVAGANVLTF. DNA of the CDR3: TGTGCCAACAGCTTAGAAGTGGAGGGGGTGGCTGGGGCCAACGTCCTGACTTTC.

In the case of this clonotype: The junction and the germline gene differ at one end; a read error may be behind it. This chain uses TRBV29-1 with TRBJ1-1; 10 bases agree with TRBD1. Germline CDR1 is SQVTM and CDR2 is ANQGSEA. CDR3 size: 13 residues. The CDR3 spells CGVEGQGGTGAFF. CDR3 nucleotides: TGTGGCGTTGAAGGACAGGGGGGGACTGGAGCTTTCTTT.

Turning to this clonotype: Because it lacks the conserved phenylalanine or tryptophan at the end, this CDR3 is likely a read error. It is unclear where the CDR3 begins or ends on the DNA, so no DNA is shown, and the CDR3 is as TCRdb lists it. The CDR3 spells CASRQTGGAEKTQYI. The chain is built from TRBV28 and TRBJ2-5; the table's D call, TRBD1, was not checked against the DNA. The germline V gene has CDR1 MDHEN and CDR2 SYDVKM. The CDR3 sequence runs 15 residues, both termini included.